This T cell receptor (beta chain) is drawn from a study of monozygotic twins with inflammatory bowel disease. Germline CDR1 DFQATT, CDR2 SNEGSKA (reference sequence). The CDR3 covers 16 residues. Template switching was used to attach UMIs, which incorporated a 6-nucleotide sample barcode. TCRdb reprocessed the 5' RACE reads; each CDR3 protein has one entry and no DNA is given. This table lists more than 75,000 distinct CDR3 sequences. Sequencing was carried out using blood. The TCR was taken from a human donor with ulcerative colitis or Crohn's disease, or a healthy co-twin of an affected twin (not recorded which). The genes are TRBV20-1 and TRBJ2-5; TCRdb outputs TRBD1, but without DNA this stays unchecked. Here the CDR3 reads CSAAPWRGPVKETQYF.